Detailed here is one TCR beta chain. PCR was performed using 60 Vbeta and 13 Jbeta primers. Generated by immunoSEQ multiplex PCR, the TCRdb table keeps only in-frame clones and is missing some. The profile shows 80,000 to 95,000 clones, around 70% of them singletons. These data come from a study of cytomegalovirus exposure and HLA in healthy donors. CDR3 length: 14 residues. Germline-derived CDR1 and CDR2 are SNHLY and FYNNEI. Trimming took 7 bases from V and 2 from J, leaving 15 bases between them. The specimen sequenced was PBMCs. The chain carries TRBV2 and TRBJ2-7; a possible D gene is TRBD1 (6 bases). The sequence derives from a woman aged 45 to 65 in good health and CMV-seropositive. CDR3 sequence reads: CASNLQGFTYEQYF. CDR3 DNA sequence: TGTGCCAGCAATCTACAGGGTTTCACCTACGAGCAGTACTTC.